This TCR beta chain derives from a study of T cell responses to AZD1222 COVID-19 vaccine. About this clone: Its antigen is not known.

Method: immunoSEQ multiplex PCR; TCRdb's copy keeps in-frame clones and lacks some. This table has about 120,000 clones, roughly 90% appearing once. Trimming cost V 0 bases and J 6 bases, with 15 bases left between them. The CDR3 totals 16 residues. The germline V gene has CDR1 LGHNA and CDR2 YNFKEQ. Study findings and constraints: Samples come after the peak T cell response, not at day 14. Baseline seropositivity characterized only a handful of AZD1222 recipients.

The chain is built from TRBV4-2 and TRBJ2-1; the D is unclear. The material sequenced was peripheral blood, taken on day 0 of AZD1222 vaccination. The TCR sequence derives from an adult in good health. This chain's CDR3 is CASSQDASPSPNEQFF. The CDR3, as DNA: TGTGCCAGCAGCCAAGACGCCAGCCCTTCGCCCAATGAGCAGTTCTTC.